A selection of T cell receptor beta chains follows, all from one sample in a study of T-cell reconstitution after alpha-beta-depleted transplantation in children. TCRdb processed the PCR reads anew with MiXCR; each CDR3 protein has one entry. The sample records about 290,000 distinct CDR3 sequences, roughly a tenth being singletons. Sample: PBMCs, taken before TCRalphabeta/CD19-depleted stem cell transplant. The receptor source for this set is a boy under two years old with acute myeloid leukemia, due to receive a stem cell transplant. Both conserved end residues are part of each CDR3. The D gene is left open where the match is weak. Part of the rows lack a size; the others show once, few, many or a class for expanded clones.

len: 16; abundance: many; j_gene: TRBJ1-6; v_gene: TRBV5-5; d_gene: TRBD1; CDR3nt: TGTGCCAGCAGCTTGGAGGGACAGCCCTATAATTCACCCCTCCACTTT; CDR3aa: CASSLEGQPYNSPLHF
len: 14; abundance: many; j_gene: TRBJ2-4; v_gene: TRBV6-1; d_gene: TRBD1; CDR3nt: TGTGCCAGCAGGGACAGGGAGACCAAAAACATTCAGTACTTC; CDR3aa: CASRDRETKNIQYF
len: 14; abundance: many; j_gene: TRBJ1-2; v_gene: TRBV6-2/TRBV6-3; d_gene: NA; CDR3nt: TGTGCCAGCAGTCAGCTTCCAGGGGTCTATGGCTACACCTTC; CDR3aa: CASSQLPGVYGYTF
len: 16; abundance: many; j_gene: TRBJ2-1; v_gene: TRBV5-5; d_gene: TRBD2; CDR3nt: TGTGCCAGCAGCTCGTTAGCGGGCCCCTCCTACAATGAGCAGTTCTTC; CDR3aa: CASSSLAGPSYNEQFF
len: 15; abundance: few; j_gene: TRBJ2-7; v_gene: TRBV7-3; d_gene: TRBD1; CDR3nt: TGTGCCAGCAGCTTAAGGTGGACAGGGGTCTCCGAGCAGTACTTC; CDR3aa: CASSLRWTGVSEQYF
len: 15; abundance: many; j_gene: TRBJ1-2; v_gene: TRBV5-1; d_gene: TRBD1; CDR3nt: TGCGCCAGCAGCTCACGACAGGGAAGGAACTATGGCTACACCTTC; CDR3aa: CASSSRQGRNYGYTF
len: 16; abundance: few; j_gene: TRBJ2-7; v_gene: TRBV28; d_gene: NA; CDR3nt: TGTGCCAGCAGTACTCGATGGACAGCCAACCATTACGAGCAGTACTTC; CDR3aa: CASSTRWTANHYEQYF
len: 11; abundance: few; j_gene: TRBJ1-2; v_gene: TRBV20-1; d_gene: NA; CDR3nt: TGCAGTGCTAGTATACGGAACGGCTACACCTTC; CDR3aa: CSASIRNGYTF
len: 13; abundance: many; j_gene: TRBJ2-4; v_gene: TRBV6-1; d_gene: NA; CDR3nt: TGTGCCAGCACCCCAGGGGCGAAAAACATTCAGTACTTC; CDR3aa: CASTPGAKNIQYF
len: 15; abundance: once; j_gene: TRBJ2-7; v_gene: TRBV20-1; d_gene: NA; CDR3nt: TGCTGTGCTAGAGAGTTTCGAGGGGACGCCTACGAGCAGTACTTC; CDR3aa: CCAREFRGDAYEQYF
len: 15; abundance: many; j_gene: TRBJ2-5; v_gene: TRBV10-3; d_gene: TRBD1; CDR3nt: TGTGCCATCAGTGAAGGCGGACAGGGAGGAGAGACCCAGTACTTC; CDR3aa: CAISEGGQGGETQYF
len: 15; abundance: NA; j_gene: TRBJ2-7; v_gene: TRBV28; d_gene: NA; CDR3nt: TGTGCCAGCAGCCCTCGGGACTCGACCTCCTACGAGCAGTACTTC; CDR3aa: CASSPRDSTSYEQYF
len: 15; abundance: many; j_gene: TRBJ2-3; v_gene: TRBV27; d_gene: TRBD2; CDR3nt: TGTGCCAGCAGTGCCCGAAGCGGGGTCACAGATACGCAGTATTTT; CDR3aa: CASSARSGVTDTQYF
len: 15; abundance: many; j_gene: TRBJ2-7; v_gene: TRBV7-3; d_gene: TRBD1; CDR3nt: TGTGCCAGCAGCTTGGGATCAGGGGGCTCCTACGAGCAGTACTTC; CDR3aa: CASSLGSGGSYEQYF
len: 17; abundance: NA; j_gene: TRBJ2-7; v_gene: TRBV28; d_gene: TRBD2; CDR3nt: TGTGCCAGCAGTTTGGGCGGGACTAGCGGGAGAATCGTCGAGCAGTACTTC; CDR3aa: CASSLGGTSGRIVEQYF
len: 16; abundance: few; j_gene: TRBJ2-4; v_gene: TRBV11-1; d_gene: NA; CDR3nt: TGTGCCAGCAGCCCGCTACAGGGAACGGCCAAAAACATTCAGTACTTC; CDR3aa: CASSPLQGTAKNIQYF
len: 16; abundance: NA; j_gene: TRBJ1-1; v_gene: TRBV12-3/TRBV12-4; d_gene: NA; CDR3nt: TGTGCCAGCAGTTTCGGTCAGGGGATCGGGAACACTGAAGCTTTCTTT; CDR3aa: CASSFGQGIGNTEAFF
len: 17; abundance: few; j_gene: TRBJ2-1; v_gene: TRBV23-1; d_gene: NA; CDR3nt: TGCGCCAGCAGTCAATCAACCCCAGGGGGGGGGCACAATGAGCAGTTCTTC; CDR3aa: CASSQSTPGGGHNEQFF
len: 14; abundance: NA; j_gene: TRBJ2-5; v_gene: TRBV20-1; d_gene: TRBD1; CDR3nt: TGCAGTGCTAGAGTCCCGGACAGGGCCCAGACCCAGTACTTC; CDR3aa: CSARVPDRAQTQYF
len: 17; abundance: many; j_gene: TRBJ2-3; v_gene: TRBV11-2; d_gene: TRBD2; CDR3nt: TGTGCCAGCAGCTTAGATTGGTGGCGGGGGGGCACAGATACGCAGTATTTT; CDR3aa: CASSLDWWRGGTDTQYF
len: 15; abundance: many; j_gene: TRBJ2-5; v_gene: TRBV4-2; d_gene: NA; CDR3nt: TGTGCCAGCAGCCAAGATAAGACGATCCAAGAGACCCAGTACTTC; CDR3aa: CASSQDKTIQETQYF
len: 14; abundance: many; j_gene: TRBJ1-4; v_gene: TRBV27; d_gene: NA; CDR3nt: TGTGCCAGCAAATGGTCCGCAACTAATGAAAAACTGTTTTTT; CDR3aa: CASKWSATNEKLFF
len: 15; abundance: many; j_gene: TRBJ2-2; v_gene: TRBV7-9; d_gene: NA; CDR3nt: TGTGCCAGCAGCTTAGGCTCCGCGAACACCGGGGAGCTGTTTTTT; CDR3aa: CASSLGSANTGELFF
len: 13; abundance: many; j_gene: TRBJ2-1; v_gene: TRBV6-5; d_gene: NA; CDR3nt: TGTGCCAGCAAACTAGCCCCGTACAATGAGCAGTTCTTC; CDR3aa: CASKLAPYNEQFF
len: 15; abundance: many; j_gene: TRBJ2-3; v_gene: TRBV21-1; d_gene: NA; CDR3nt: TGTGCCAGCAGCAAAGGGAACAGGGGGACAGATACGCAGTATTTT; CDR3aa: CASSKGNRGTDTQYF
len: 12; abundance: many; j_gene: TRBJ1-5; v_gene: TRBV29-1; d_gene: TRBD1; CDR3nt: TGCAGCGTTGGACAGGGGGGTCAGCCCCAGCATTTT; CDR3aa: CSVGQGGQPQHF
len: 14; abundance: NA; j_gene: TRBJ2-1; v_gene: TRBV7-8; d_gene: TRBD2; CDR3nt: TGTGCCAGCAGCTCAACCAGCGGGAGAGGTGAGCAGTTCTTC; CDR3aa: CASSSTSGRGEQFF
len: 14; abundance: many; j_gene: TRBJ1-6; v_gene: TRBV7-9; d_gene: TRBD1; CDR3nt: TGTGCCAGCAGCTTCAGGGGGGAGAATTCACCCCTCCACTTT; CDR3aa: CASSFRGENSPLHF
len: 13; abundance: many; j_gene: TRBJ2-7; v_gene: TRBV5-1; d_gene: TRBD1; CDR3nt: TGCGCCAGCAGCGTGGACAGGAGGAAGGAGCAGTACTTC; CDR3aa: CASSVDRRKEQYF
len: 17; abundance: many; j_gene: TRBJ2-2; v_gene: TRBV12-3/TRBV12-4; d_gene: TRBD2; CDR3nt: TGTGCCAGCAGTTTAGTACTAGCGGGGGTGAACACCGGGGAGCTGTTTTTT; CDR3aa: CASSLVLAGVNTGELFF
len: 17; abundance: many; j_gene: TRBJ2-7; v_gene: TRBV4-3; d_gene: TRBD2; CDR3nt: TGCGCCAGCAGCCAGCAAACCGGGACTAGCGGGAGGAACGAGCAGTACTTC; CDR3aa: CASSQQTGTSGRNEQYF
len: 12; abundance: many; j_gene: TRBJ2-7; v_gene: TRBV29-1; d_gene: TRBD1; CDR3nt: TGCAGCGTTAAGGGGGCATCCTACGAGCAGTACTTC; CDR3aa: CSVKGASYEQYF
len: 15; abundance: many; j_gene: TRBJ1-5; v_gene: TRBV6-1; d_gene: TRBD1; CDR3nt: TGTGCCAGCAGTCCGGACAGGCGCAGCAATCAGCCCCAGCATTTT; CDR3aa: CASSPDRRSNQPQHF
len: 16; abundance: many; j_gene: TRBJ2-3; v_gene: TRBV10-3; d_gene: TRBD2; CDR3nt: TGTGCCATCAGAGGGACTAGCGGGAGAGGTACAGATACGCAGTATTTT; CDR3aa: CAIRGTSGRGTDTQYF
len: 17; abundance: NA; j_gene: TRBJ2-6; v_gene: TRBV9; d_gene: NA; CDR3nt: TGTGCCAGCAGTTCCCCCAGAGGGGTTACTGGGGCCAACGTCCTGACTTTC; CDR3aa: CASSSPRGVTGANVLTF
len: 17; abundance: many; j_gene: TRBJ2-1; v_gene: TRBV20-1; d_gene: TRBD2; CDR3nt: TGCAGTGCTAGGGTACCGGGACTAGCGGGCTCCTACAATGAGCAGTTCTTC; CDR3aa: CSARVPGLAGSYNEQFF